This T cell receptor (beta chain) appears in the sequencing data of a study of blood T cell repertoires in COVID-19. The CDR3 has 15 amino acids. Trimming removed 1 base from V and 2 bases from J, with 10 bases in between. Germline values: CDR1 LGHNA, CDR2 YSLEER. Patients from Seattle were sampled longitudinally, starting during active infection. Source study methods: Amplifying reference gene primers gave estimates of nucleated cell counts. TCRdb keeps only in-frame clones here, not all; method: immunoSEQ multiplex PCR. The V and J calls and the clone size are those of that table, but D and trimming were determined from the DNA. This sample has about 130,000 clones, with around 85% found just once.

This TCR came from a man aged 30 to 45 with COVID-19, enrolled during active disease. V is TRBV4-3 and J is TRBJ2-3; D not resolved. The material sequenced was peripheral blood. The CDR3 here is CASSQGGSPTDTQYF. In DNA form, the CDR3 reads TGCGCCAGCAGCCAAGGCGGATCGCCCACAGATACGCAGTATTTT.